These T cell receptor beta chains were read from a single sample in a study of blood T cell repertoires in COVID-19. Sequencing was performed with immunoSEQ multiplex PCR; in TCRdb, only in-frame clones are kept and a portion is missing. The sample gives approximately 70,000 clones, nearly 80% of which show up once; 6.3% is in the top ten. The sample consisted of peripheral blood. These TCRs come from a woman aged 55 to 70 with acute or convalescent COVID-19. CDR3s include the opening cysteine and the closing phenylalanine or tryptophan. Fields, in order: V gene, CDR3 length, J gene, CDR3 protein.

v_gene: TRBV29-1; len: 13; j_gene: TRBJ1-6; CDR3aa: CSVQGQGGSPLHF
v_gene: TRBV5-5; len: 15; j_gene: TRBJ2-7; CDR3aa: CASSLVIGGSYEQYF
v_gene: TRBV10-3; len: 15; j_gene: TRBJ2-5; CDR3aa: CATLPNGGPPETQYF
v_gene: TRBV4-2; len: 16; j_gene: TRBJ2-4; CDR3aa: CASSQDGGLADVIQYF
v_gene: TRBV5-6; len: 14; j_gene: TRBJ2-1; CDR3aa: CASSSPTSGEQQFF
v_gene: TRBV5-1; len: 15; j_gene: TRBJ2-7; CDR3aa: CASSFRSGQGHEQYF
v_gene: TRBV27; len: 15; j_gene: TRBJ1-1; CDR3aa: CASSSLGGGGTEAFF
v_gene: TRBV7-9; len: 12; j_gene: TRBJ2-7; CDR3aa: CASSLAEYEQYF
v_gene: TRBV9; len: 13; j_gene: TRBJ1-1; CDR3aa: CASSVAQGAQAFF
v_gene: TRBV29-1; len: 15; j_gene: TRBJ1-1; CDR3aa: CSVAPGWAMNTEAFF
v_gene: TRBV6-1; len: 16; j_gene: TRBJ1-3; CDR3aa: CASSEAQGQAIPTIYF
v_gene: TRBV10-3; len: 15; j_gene: TRBJ2-7; CDR3aa: CAISTPGQGTHEQYF
v_gene: TRBV27; len: 13; j_gene: TRBJ2-7; CDR3aa: CASRLTGGYEQYF
v_gene: TRBV7-6; len: 15; j_gene: TRBJ1-1; CDR3aa: CASSLGSGVRTEAFF
v_gene: TRBV10-3; len: 14; j_gene: TRBJ1-1; CDR3aa: CASQRQGMNTEAFF
v_gene: TRBV7-6; len: 13; j_gene: TRBJ2-1; CDR3aa: CASSPSSYNEQFF
v_gene: TRBV19; len: 14; j_gene: TRBJ2-1; CDR3aa: CASRSGSFYNEQFF